Listed here are 15 T cell receptor beta chains from one sample, sequenced in a study of blood T cell repertoires in COVID-19. Sequencing was performed with immunoSEQ multiplex PCR; in TCRdb, only in-frame clones are kept and a portion is missing. Of about 97,000 clones detected, approximately 92% appear once; the ten largest clones hold more than 5%. The sequencing input was peripheral blood. These TCRs come from a man aged 50 to 59 with active COVID-19.

The chain is built from TRBV5-6 and TRBJ1-5; D is ambiguous. Trimming shortened V by 5 bases and J by 3 bases, and 18 bases separated the two germline ends. The CDR3 has 16 residues. CDR1 is SGHDT and CDR2 is YYEEEE in the germline V gene. The CDR3 here is CASSPGGGASNQPQHF. DNA of the CDR3: TGTGCCAGCAGTCCCGGAGGAGGCGCCTCCAATCAGCCCCAGCATTTT.

The rearrangement uses TRBV30 and TRBJ1-1; unclear D gene. CDR3 length equals 11 residues. Trimming removed 3 bases from V and 4 bases from J, with 6 bases in between. CDR1 is GTSNPN and CDR2 is SVGIG in the germline V gene (reference sequence). DNA for the CDR3: TGTGCCTGGAGAAGAGGCACTGAAGCTTTCTTT. It translates to CAWRRGTEAFF.

This sequence joins TRBV19 and TRBJ1-1, with TRBD1 identical over 8 bases. CDR1 and CDR2 from the germline V gene are LNHDA and SQIVND (reference sequence). Losses at the gene ends were 5 bases for V and 5 bases for J; bases not matched to a gene: 4. The CDR3 is 13 residues long. The CDR3 coding sequence is TGTGCCAGTAGTGACAGGGGAGGTACTGAAGCTTTCTTT. It codes for CASSDRGGTEAFF.

J is TRBJ2-7 and V is TRBV28; a possible D gene is TRBD1 (6 bases). The CDR3 is 13 residues long. The germline V gene has CDR1 MDHEN and CDR2 SYDVKM. Trimming took off 3 bases at V and 1 base at J, with 7 bases between the two ends. The CDR3 region is CASSFGTSYEQYF. The CDR3 DNA is TGTGCCAGCAGTTTCGGGACATCCTACGAGCAGTACTTC.

The chain carries TRBV5-1 and TRBJ2-2; no firm D call. V was pared by 2 bases and J by 3 bases, with 11 bases between. Germline V gene lookup returns CDR1 SGHRS and CDR2 YFSETQ. This CDR3 has 15 residues. The CDR3 reads CASSLRGDYTGELFF. In DNA, the CDR3 is TGCGCCAGCAGCTTAAGAGGAGATTACACCGGGGAGCTGTTTTTT.

The chain joins TRBV14 to TRBJ2-3; TRBD2 matches 11 bases. This CDR3 is built from 16 residues. CDR1 is SGHDN and CDR2 is FVKESK in the germline V gene. Germline trimming cut 4 bases from V and 2 bases from J; bases unmatched to any gene: 5. CDR3 coding DNA: TGTGCCAGCAGCCCTCTGGGACTAGCGGCCACAGATACGCAGTATTTT. This sequence encodes CASSPLGLAATDTQYF.

This rearrangement joins TRBV5-1 to TRBJ2-3, with D perhaps TRBD1 (5 bases). V lost 0 bases to trimming and J lost 3 bases, with 11 bases between them. Per germline, CDR1 SGHRS and CDR2 YFSETQ. CDR3 length equals 15 residues. CDR3 bases: TGCGCCAGCAGCTTGGGGACACTGGATACAGATACGCAGTATTTT. Its translation is CASSLGTLDTDTQYF.

This sequence joins TRBV27 and TRBJ1-6; 10 bases map to TRBD1. The CDR3 has 18 residues. V shed 0 bases and J 9 bases; nucleotides not matched to a gene: 11. Germline values: CDR1 MNHEY, CDR2 SMNVEV (reference sequence). CDR3 loop: CASSLSRDRGRASSPLHF. The DNA of the CDR3 is TGTGCCAGCAGTTTATCCCGGGACAGGGGAAGGGCGAGTTCACCCCTCCACTTT.

The gene calls are TRBV7-6 and TRBJ2-1; 13 nucleotides line up with TRBD2. CDR1 is SGHVS and CDR2 is FNYEAQ in the germline V gene. V was clipped by 4 bases and J by 9 bases; unmatched bases: 6. There are 15 residues in the CDR3. The CDR3 bases are TGTGCCAGCAGCTCACTAGCGGGAGGGCCGTTTGAGCAGTTCTTC. Its translation is CASSSLAGGPFEQFF.

This clone was found once. The chain links TRBV5-1 to TRBJ2-3; no reliable D call. Germline assignment: CDR1 SGHRS and CDR2 YFSETQ. There are 16 residues in the CDR3. Trimming shortened V by 0 bases and J by 1 base, and 12 bases separated the two germline ends. The CDR3 DNA reads as TGCGCCAGCAGCTTGGGACAAGCCTCGGGCACAGATACGCAGTATTTT. Protein product: CASSLGQASGTDTQYF. Filled out from reference TRBV5-1 and TRBJ2-3, the complete variable domain reads KAGVTQTPRYLIKTRGQQVTLSCSPISGHRSVSWYQQTPGQGLQFLFEYFSETQRNKGNFPGRFSGRQFSNSRSEMNVSTLELGDSALYLCASSLGQASGTDTQYFGPGTRLTVL.

This clone appeared a single time. This same CDR3 is encoded by further DNA sequences in the sample. V and J are TRBV6-6 and TRBJ1-5; tentative D call: TRBD1 (5 bases). CDR1 and CDR2 (germline): MNHNY, SVGAGI (reference sequence). V lost 2 bases and J lost 2, with 7 bases in between. The CDR3 loop spans 14 amino acids. The CDR3 coding sequence is TGTGCCAGCAGTTACGGGGGGGGCAATCAGCCCCAGCATTTT. It codes for CASSYGGGNQPQHF.

This clone is a singleton in its sample. This chain joins TRBV7-9 and TRBJ1-1; the D is unclear. The ends were cut back, 1 base at V and 4 bases at J, with 10 bases in the middle. Germline V lookup: CDR1 SEHNR, CDR2 FQNEAQ (reference sequence). The CDR3 contains 14 residues. In DNA, the CDR3 is TGTGCCAGCAGCTTAGAACTCCGTGTCACTGAAGCTTTCTTT. This encodes CASSLELRVTEAFF.

The chain carries TRBV6-6 and TRBJ1-5, with a possible D match to TRBD1 (5 bases). CDR1 and CDR2 from the germline V gene are MNHNY and SVGAGI (reference sequence). The CDR3 covers 15 residues. Trimming took off 6 bases at V and 6 bases at J, with 18 bases between the two ends. This chain's CDR3 is CASSYRGGEGQPQHF. In nucleotides, the CDR3 is TGTGCCAGCAGCTACCGGGGAGGGGAAGGTCAGCCCCAGCATTTT.

The chain employs TRBV7-9 and TRBJ1-1; D ambiguous. This CDR3 comprises 13 residues. The germline gives CDR1 SEHNR, CDR2 FQNEAQ (reference sequence). Trimming took 6 bases from V and 3 from J, leaving 11 bases between them. The CDR3, as DNA: TGTGCCAGCAGTCTGGCCGGGGACACTGAAGCTTTCTTT. Translated, it gives CASSLAGDTEAFF.

V is TRBV6-5 and J is TRBJ2-1; D perhaps matches TRBD2 (5 bases). CDR1 MNHEY and CDR2 SVGAGI come from the germline V gene. The CDR3 totals 15 residues. V lost 10 bases, J lost 0 bases, and 16 bases lay in between. Here the CDR3 DNA reads TGTGCCATCGGAGCGGTGACCCGCTCCTACAATGAGCAGTTCTTC. Its protein is CAIGAVTRSYNEQFF.